This is a list of T cell receptor beta chains from one sample in a study of blood T cell repertoires in COVID-19. Profiled with immunoSEQ multiplex PCR; TCRdb holds only in-frame clones, not every one. The table lists some 83,000 clones, around 86% of them singletons, with 8% in the top ten. The material sequenced was peripheral blood. These receptors were obtained from an elderly man with active or convalescent COVID-19. The CDR3 runs from the conserved cysteine through the conserved F or W. A D gene is named only where the DNA matches it firmly. Only part of the rows carry a size: once, few, many, or a class if the clone is expanded.

cdr3_aa cdr3_nt v_call clone_size cdr3_length d_call j_call
CASSISTGDNEQFF TGTGCCAGTAGTATAAGCACGGGGGACAATGAGCAGTTCTTC TRBV19 - 14 - TRBJ2-1
CASSVRTGVLGNTIYF TGTGCCAGCAGTGTCCGGACAGGGGTGCTTGGAAACACCATATATTTT TRBV6-1 - 16 TRBD1 TRBJ1-3
CASSFNIGAGETQYF TGTGCCAGCAGCTTCAATATAGGGGCGGGGGAGACCCAGTACTTC TRBV7-9 - 15 - TRBJ2-5
CAIRDRETTEAFF TGTGCCATCAGGGACAGGGAGACCACTGAAGCTTTCTTT TRBV10-3 - 13 TRBD1 TRBJ1-1
CASSLAGGLNEKLFF TGCGCCAGCAGCTTGGCGGGGGGTCTTAATGAAAAACTGTTTTTT TRBV5-1 - 15 - TRBJ1-4
CASSSRRFDSQNIQYF TGTGCCAGCAGTTCCCGACGCTTCGACAGCCAAAACATTCAGTACTTC TRBV28 - 16 - TRBJ2-4
CAWGGQTNEQFF TGTGCCTGGGGGGGACAGACTAATGAGCAGTTCTTC TRBV30 - 12 TRBD1 TRBJ2-1
CASSSTGQETQYF TGTGCCAGCAGCTCGACAGGCCAAGAGACCCAGTACTTC TRBV11-2 - 13 - TRBJ2-5
CAISESRGQVLQPQHF TGTGCCATCAGTGAGTCTCGAGGGCAGGTTCTCCAGCCCCAGCATTTT TRBV10-3 - 16 - TRBJ1-5
CASRAHSYGYTF TGTGCCAGCCGCGCCCATTCCTATGGCTACACCTTC TRBV6-5 - 12 - TRBJ1-2
CASSLGLADTQYF TGTGCCAGCAGCCTGGGACTAGCCGATACGCAGTATTTT TRBV11-2 - 13 TRBD2 TRBJ2-3
CASSRETGGTSAFF TGTGCCAGCTCTCGAGAAACAGGGGGCACGTCAGCTTTCTTT TRBV18 - 14 TRBD1 TRBJ1-1
CASSRTSGGLDTQYF TGTGCCAGCAGTCGGACTAGCGGGGGCTTAGATACGCAGTATTTT TRBV6-5 - 15 TRBD2 TRBJ2-3
CASSPQGGVKGNEQFF TGCGCCAGCAGCCCGCAGGGCGGGGTCAAGGGCAATGAGCAGTTCTTC TRBV5-1 - 16 - TRBJ2-1
CAWTINRDGEQFF TGTGCCTGGACAATTAACAGGGATGGTGAGCAGTTCTTC TRBV30 - 13 - TRBJ2-1
CASSPTGNLGDSPLHF TGTGCCAGCTCACCTACAGGGAATTTGGGTGATTCACCCCTCCACTTT TRBV18 - 16 - TRBJ1-6
CATSGGIRRAYNEQFF TGTGCCACCAGTGGAGGGATACGGCGGGCCTACAATGAGCAGTTCTTC TRBV24-1 - 16 - TRBJ2-1
CASSLDRADNYGYTF TGCGCCAGCAGCCTGGACAGGGCTGATAACTATGGCTACACCTTC TRBV5-1 few 15 TRBD1 TRBJ1-2
CASSVGQGETEAFF TGTGCCAGCAGCGTGGGGCAGGGGGAAACTGAAGCTTTCTTT TRBV11-2 - 14 TRBD1 TRBJ1-1
CASSSTPGQGTPLHF TGTGCCAGCAGCTCAACGCCGGGACAGGGTACACCCCTCCACTTT TRBV9 - 15 TRBD1 TRBJ1-6
CASSDSPVQNIYGYTF TGTGCCAGCAGCGACAGCCCGGTACAGAACATCTATGGCTACACCTTC TRBV7-8 - 16 - TRBJ1-2
CASSPKSGQTDTQYF TGTGCCAGTAGTCCGAAATCCGGACAGACAGATACGCAGTATTTT TRBV19 - 15 - TRBJ2-3
CASSLNQGARSEKLFF TGTGCCAGCAGCTTGAACCAGGGGGCGCGAAGTGAAAAACTGTTTTTT TRBV5-4 - 16 TRBD1 TRBJ1-4
CASSSWDRLNSPLHF TGCGCCAGCAGCTCGTGGGACAGACTAAATTCACCCCTCCACTTT TRBV5-1 - 15 TRBD1 TRBJ1-6
CASGLSNRNQPQHF TGTGCTAGTGGTTTAAGCAACCGCAATCAGCCCCAGCATTTT TRBV12-5 - 14 - TRBJ1-5
CASSPREGQETQYF TGTGCCAGCAGCCCTCGGGAGGGGCAAGAGACCCAGTACTTC TRBV7-8 - 14 TRBD2 TRBJ2-5
CASSTGGNTEAFF TGCGCCAGCAGTACAGGGGGGAACACTGAAGCTTTCTTT TRBV10-2 - 13 TRBD1 TRBJ1-1
CSGTGTYNEQFF TGCAGCGGGACCGGGACTTACAATGAGCAGTTCTTC TRBV29-1 - 12 - TRBJ2-1